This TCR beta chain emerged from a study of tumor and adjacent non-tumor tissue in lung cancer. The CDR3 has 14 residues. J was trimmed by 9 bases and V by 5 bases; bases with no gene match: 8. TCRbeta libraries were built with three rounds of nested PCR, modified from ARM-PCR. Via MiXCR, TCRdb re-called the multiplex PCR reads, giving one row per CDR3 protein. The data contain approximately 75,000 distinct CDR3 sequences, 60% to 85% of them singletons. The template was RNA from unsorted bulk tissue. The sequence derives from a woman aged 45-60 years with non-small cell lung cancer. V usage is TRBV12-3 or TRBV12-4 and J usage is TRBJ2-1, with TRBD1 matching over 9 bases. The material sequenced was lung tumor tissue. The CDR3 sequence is CASSVTGGHGEQFF. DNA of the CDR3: TGTGCCAGCAGTGTGACAGGGGGTCACGGTGAGCAGTTCTTC.